These 30 T cell receptor beta chains came from one sample sequenced in a study of regulatory T cells in long-lasting Graves disease. Described time point: newly diagnosed GD, antithyroid drugs for less than 3 months. PBMC-extracted RNA yielded the TCR library. Construction of the TCR beta libraries employed iRepertoire HTBI primers in conjunction with Arm-PCR of CDR3 regions. TCRdb re-derived calls from the multiplex PCR reads in MiXCR, one entry per CDR3 protein. Of 400,000 to 650,000 distinct CDR3 sequences listed, about 16% are singletons. Separately, the same data were catalogued under a study of T cells in Graves' hyperthyroidism and ophthalmopathy.

Sequencing used peripheral blood mononuclear cells (PBMCs), obtained at new diagnosis, from a patient treated with antithyroid drugs. Every receptor here comes from a woman aged 40-65 years with Graves disease.

In the case of this clonotype: A much bigger clone sits one base away, suggesting this may be a read error. V and J are TRBV11-2 and TRBJ2-5, with 11 bases lining up with TRBD2. The germline V gene has CDR1 SGHAT and CDR2 FQNNGV. There are 14 residues in the CDR3. CDR3 residues: CANSLLAGEETQYF. In DNA form, the CDR3 reads TGTGCCAACAGCCTACTAGCGGGGGAAGAGACCCAGTACTTC.

The sample holds many counts of this clonotype. The rearrangement uses TRBV6-9 and TRBJ1-1, with D possibly TRBD1 on 5 matching bases. Trimming stripped 3 bases from V and 5 bases from J, with 13 bases between. Per germline, CDR1 MNHGY and CDR2 SVAAGI. The CDR3 is made up of 14 amino acids. The CDR3 loop is CASSYARVGTEAFF. The CDR3 region has the DNA TGTGCCAGCAGTTACGCCAGGGTAGGGACTGAAGCTTTCTTT.

The chain has TRBV7-3 and TRBJ2-2, with D possibly TRBD2 on 7 matching bases. CDR1 and CDR2 (germline): SGHTA, FQGTGA. This CDR3 is 15 amino acids long. V was clipped by 0 bases and J by 5 bases, with 10 bases between them. This CDR3 is CASSLTGGLTGELFF. DNA of the CDR3: TGTGCCAGCAGCTTAACCGGGGGGCTAACCGGGGAGCTGTTTTTT.

This clonotype was counted ten times or more. The chain joins TRBV28 to TRBJ1-2, with 8 positions matching TRBD1. V was pared by 5 bases and J by 2 bases, with 1 base of the junction left unmatched. This CDR3 has 13 amino acids. Germline CDR1 reads MDHEN; CDR2 reads SYDVKM. In DNA, the CDR3 is TGTGCCAGCAGTAGACAGGGGAACTATGGCTACACCTTC. Translation: CASSRQGNYGYTF.

This clonotype occurred many times. This rearrangement joins TRBV28 to TRBJ1-2; tentative D call: TRBD1 (6 bases). The ends were cut back, 6 bases at V and 13 bases at J, with 15 bases in the middle. Germline loops: CDR1 MDHEN, CDR2 SYDVKM. The CDR3 is 11 amino acids. The CDR3 bases are TGTGCCAGCAGCGACCCCAGGGGTCTCACCTTC. Its translation is CASSDPRGLTF.

Only a few counts were recorded for this clonotype. The chain links TRBV30 to TRBJ1-6, with a tentative D call TRBD1 (5 bases). The germline gives CDR1 GTSNPN, CDR2 SVGIG (reference sequence). The CDR3 covers 15 residues. Trimming shortened V by 6 bases and J by 0 bases, and 12 bases separated the two germline ends. CDR3 amino acids: CACDSGSSYNSPLHF. The CDR3 nucleotides are TGTGCCTGCGACAGTGGGAGCTCCTATAATTCACCCCTCCACTTT. Combining the CDR3 with reference TRBV30 and TRBJ1-6 gives the whole variable domain SQTIHQWPATLVQPVGSPLSLECTVEGTSNPNLYWYRQAAGRGLQLLFYSVGIGQISSEVPQNLSASRPQDRQFILSSKKLLLSDSGFYLCACDSGSSYNSPLHFGNGTRLTVT.

This clonotype has a handful of counts. V usage is TRBV6-1 and J usage is TRBJ1-2, with D possibly being TRBD1 (6 bases). V lost 2 bases and J 8 bases, leaving 9 bases between the germline ends. From germline, CDR1 is MNHNS and CDR2 SASEGT. The CDR3 contains 12 residues. CDR3 residues: CASSEKGGGYTF. The CDR3 DNA is TGTGCCAGCAGTGAAAAAGGGGGGGGCTACACCTTC.

This clonotype was seen at least ten times. The chain is built from TRBV11-2 and TRBJ2-5; D possibly corresponds to TRBD2 (7 bases). Germline assignment: CDR1 SGHAT and CDR2 FQNNGV. The CDR3 is made up of 15 amino acids. Trimming stripped 1 base from V and 4 bases from J, with 13 bases between. CDR3 sequence: CASSLVTGGPETQYF. The CDR3, as DNA: TGTGCCAGCAGCTTAGTGACGGGGGGCCCAGAGACCCAGTACTTC.

This clonotype was recorded many times. CDR3 protein: CASSLYPGSSYEQYF. The CDR3, as DNA: TGTGCCAGCAGTTTATACCCGGGGAGCTCCTACGAGCAGTACTTC. The chain couples TRBV12-3 or TRBV12-4 to TRBJ2-7; TRBD2 is a possible D gene (5 bases). The CDR3 consists of 15 residues. V lost 2 bases and J 0 bases, leaving 11 bases between the germline ends.

This chain joins TRBV2 and TRBJ1-2; D ambiguous. This CDR3 is built from 13 residues. V lost 3 bases, J lost 6 bases, and 11 bases lay in between. Germline V gives CDR1 SNHLY, CDR2 FYNNEI. CDR3 coding DNA: TGTGCCAGCAGTGACGGGAGGGTTGATGGCTACACCTTC. Its protein is CASSDGRVDGYTF.

This chain joins TRBV24-1 and TRBJ2-1, with D unresolved. V gave up 2 bases and J gave up 6 bases, with 4 bases separating them. From germline, CDR1 is KGHDR and CDR2 SFDVKD. The CDR3 is 12 amino acids. The CDR3 protein is CATSDWVNEQFF. The DNA for the CDR3 is TGTGCCACCAGTGATTGGGTCAATGAGCAGTTCTTC.

This clonotype turned up a few times. V and J are TRBV6-2 or TRBV6-3 and TRBJ2-1; the match to TRBD2 covers 12 bases. This CDR3 comprises 15 residues. Germline assignment: CDR1 MNHEY and CDR2 SVGEGT. V was clipped by 7 bases and J by 7 bases; unmatched bases: 8. The CDR3 DNA is TGTGCCAGCACTTCCCTGGGACTAGCGGGTAATGAGCAGTTCTTC. Amino acids: CASTSLGLAGNEQFF.

In its sample, this clonotype was seen many times. The chain combines TRBV2 with TRBJ1-5; D unresolved. The germline gives CDR1 SNHLY, CDR2 FYNNEI. This CDR3 comprises 13 residues. The ends were cut back, 0 bases at V and 9 bases at J, with 9 bases in the middle. The CDR3 protein is CASSEAARGPQHF. The CDR3 DNA reads as TGTGCCAGCAGTGAAGCGGCCCGAGGGCCCCAGCATTTT.

V usage is TRBV19 and J usage is TRBJ1-3, with unresolved D. Germline V lookup: CDR1 LNHDA, CDR2 SQIVND (reference sequence). The V end lost 5 bases, the J end lost 2 bases, and 13 bases lay between the germline ends. The CDR3 covers 15 residues. The CDR3 DNA is TGTGCCAGTAGTCTTTTAGGGCCGACTGGAAACACCATATATTTT. Protein product: CASSLLGPTGNTIYF.

This clonotype showed up just a few times. This chain links TRBV5-1 with TRBJ2-7; 10 bases line up with TRBD1. Germline values: CDR1 SGHRS, CDR2 YFSETQ. Trimming took 4 bases from V and 4 from J; bases not matched to a gene: 5. The CDR3 loop spans 14 amino acids. The CDR3, as DNA: TGCGCCAGCAGCGAATGGGACAGGGGTTACGAGCAGTACTTC. This encodes CASSEWDRGYEQYF.

This clonotype showed up many times. The chain joins TRBV3-1 to TRBJ2-5; TRBD2 might be the D (6 bases). The CDR3 has 16 residues. Germline V gene lookup returns CDR1 LGHDT and CDR2 YNNKEL (reference sequence). V shed 0 bases and J shed 2 bases, with 13 bases lying between them. The CDR3 loop reads CASSQDRVAVQETQYF. The CDR3 coding sequence is TGTGCCAGCAGCCAAGATCGAGTAGCGGTGCAAGAGACCCAGTACTTC.

This clonotype appeared many times. The chain links TRBV7-9 to TRBJ2-7; weak D call: TRBD2 (6 bases). Germline V gene sequence: CDR1 SEHNR, CDR2 FQNEAQ (reference sequence). Trimming stripped 3 bases from V and 5 bases from J, with 11 bases between. The CDR3 sequence is 13 residues long. CDR3 bases: TGTGCCAGCAGCTTGGGCGGGGCTGACGAGCAGTACTTC. It translates to CASSLGGADEQYF.

The sample holds one count of this clonotype. Being one base from a much bigger clone, this may be a read error. The chain links TRBV7-7 to TRBJ2-5; perhaps TRBD2 as D (6 bases). Germline V gene data show CDR1 as SSHAT and CDR2 as FNYEAQ (reference sequence). The CDR3 runs 14 residues. CDR3 residues: CASSLRGIRETQYF. The CDR3 DNA reads TGTGCTAGCAGCTTACGGGGGATCCGGGAGACCCAGTACTTC. Filled out from reference TRBV7-7 and TRBJ2-5, the complete variable domain reads GAGVSQSPRYKVTKRGQDVTLRCDPISSHATLYWYQQALGQGPEFLTYFNYEAQPDKSGLPSDRFSAERPEGSISTLTIQRTEQRDSAMYRCASSLRGIRETQYFGPGTRLLVL.

There are many counts of this clonotype. The V gene is TRBV28, the J gene TRBJ1-5, with unresolved D. This CDR3 region has 17 residues. Germline CDR1 and CDR2: MDHEN and SYDVKM. V dropped 2 bases and J dropped 4 bases, with 18 bases sitting between them. The CDR3 DNA sequence: TGTGCCAGCAGTTTACCCCGTGGGGTAGGACTTAATCAGCCCCAGCATTTT. Protein: CASSLPRGVGLNQPQHF.

This clonotype has a count of ten or more. The CDR3 DNA reads TGCGCCAGCAGCTCCGGCGGGAGTAGCGGGGGGGCAGATACGCAGTATTTT. Its protein is CASSSGGSSGGADTQYF. The rearrangement joins TRBV5-1 to TRBJ2-3; 11 positions match TRBD2. This CDR3 contains 17 residues. CDR1 is SGHRS, CDR2 YFSETQ, per germline. Unmatched junction bases numbered 10, after V lost 3 bases and J lost 4 bases.

This clonotype appeared a few times. This chain connects TRBV9 to TRBJ1-6; no clear D. In germline, CDR1 is SGDLS, CDR2 YYNGEE. The V end was cut by 6 bases, the J end by 7 bases, with 5 bases between. This CDR3 region has 11 residues. The CDR3: CASIGNSPLHF. DNA of the CDR3: TGTGCCAGCATAGGGAATTCACCCCTCCACTTT.

The rearrangement links TRBV3-1 to TRBJ1-6, with TRBD1 identical over 7 bases. The V gene's germline CDR1 is LGHDT and CDR2 YNNKEL (reference sequence). Germline trimming cut 6 bases from V and 9 bases from J; bases unmatched to any gene: 8. There are 14 residues in the CDR3. The CDR3 sequence: CASRTGKGISPLHF. The CDR3, as DNA: TGTGCCAGCAGGACAGGGAAGGGGATTTCACCCCTCCACTTT.

This clonotype turned up a few times. The rearrangement uses TRBV5-1 and TRBJ1-2, with D tentatively TRBD1 (6 bases). V was pared by 4 bases and J by 3 bases, with 16 bases between. The CDR3 contains 15 residues. The germline V gene has CDR1 SGHRS and CDR2 YFSETQ. CDR3 coding DNA: TGCGCCAGCAGCCAAGGACAGAATGTGGACTATGGCTACACCTTC. Translation gives CASSQGQNVDYGYTF.

This clonotype was counted ten times or more. This rearrangement joins TRBV11-2 to TRBJ1-3, with 7 bases fitting TRBD1. The CDR3 loop spans 15 amino acids. The germline V gene has CDR1 SGHAT and CDR2 FQNNGV. V lost 5 bases, J lost 0 bases, and 4 bases stayed unmatched. In DNA form, the CDR3 reads TGTGCCAGCAGCACCGGGACAGCCTCTGGAAACACCATATATTTT. Translating gives CASSTGTASGNTIYF. Looking up the rest from reference TRBV11-2 and TRBJ1-3 gives the full variable domain: EAGVAQSPRYKIIEKRQSVAFWCNPISGHATLYWYQQILGQGPKLLIQFQNNGVVDDSQLPKDRFSAERLKGVDSTLKIQPAKLEDSAVYLCASSTGTASGNTIYFGEGSWLTVV.

This clonotype showed up many times. Here the CDR3 reads CAWRRDGLTYEQYF. The CDR3 nucleotides are TGTGCCTGGAGACGGGACGGATTGACCTACGAGCAGTACTTC. The rearrangement uses TRBV30 and TRBJ2-7; D tentatively reads TRBD1 or TRBD2 (5 bases each). CDR1 GTSNPN and CDR2 SVGIG come from the germline V gene (reference sequence). V lost 3 bases, J lost 2 bases, and 14 bases lay in between. The CDR3 runs 14 residues.

Turning to this clonotype: This may be a read error, as it is one base from a much larger clone. The chain couples TRBV3-1 to TRBJ2-7; D ambiguous. Germline V gene data show CDR1 as LGHDT and CDR2 as YNNKEL (reference sequence). CDR3 size: 14 residues. The V end lost 3 bases, the J end lost 7 bases, and 16 bases lay between the germline ends. The DNA for the CDR3 is TGTGCCAGCAGCCAGGCCAATGCTAGGGATGAGCAGTACTTC. Translating gives CASSQANARDEQYF.

This clonotype was detected many times. The chain has TRBV29-1 and TRBJ1-1, with D hard to call. Trimming cost V 5 bases and J 0 bases, with 10 bases left between them. This CDR3 comprises 13 residues. Germline CDR1 SQVTM, CDR2 ANQGSEA. The CDR3 DNA sequence: TGCAGCGTTCGGGGAGGGATGAACACTGAAGCTTTCTTT. Its translation: CSVRGGMNTEAFF.

In this sample, this clonotype turned up many times. The genes are TRBV11-2 and TRBJ2-1; tentatively, D is TRBD1 (5 bases). Germline CDR1 and CDR2: SGHAT and FQNNGV. The ends were cut back, 6 bases at V and 7 bases at J, with 13 bases in the middle. This CDR3 spans 13 amino acids. This CDR3 is CASSRPTGNEQFF. The CDR3, as DNA: TGTGCCAGCAGTCGCCCCACAGGAAATGAGCAGTTCTTC.

As concerns this clonotype: A single base is all that separates this from a far larger clone, so a read error is likely. This chain connects TRBV3-1 to TRBJ1-2, with 9 bases aligning to TRBD1. Germline loops: CDR1 LGHDT, CDR2 YNNKEL (reference sequence). CDR3 length equals 15 residues. The V and J ends lost 5 bases and 2 bases, in that order; junction bases with no gene match: 6. The CDR3 region is CASSSRGTGNYGYTF. CDR3 sequence (DNA): TGTGCCAGCAGCTCCCGCGGGACAGGGAACTATGGCTACACCTTC.

This clonotype came up many times. V and J are TRBV19 and TRBJ2-7, with 7 nucleotides matching TRBD1. This CDR3 is 13 amino acids long. V was pared by 7 bases and J by 6 bases, with 9 bases of the junction left unmatched. Germline lookup yields CDR1 LNHDA and CDR2 SQIVND (reference sequence). The CDR3 here is CASKPTGTGEQYF. The CDR3 DNA reads TGTGCCAGTAAACCGACAGGGACGGGCGAGCAGTACTTC.